The 17 T cell receptor beta chains presented below share a single source sample, sequenced in a study of blood T cell repertoires in COVID-19 (TCRdb year 2020). The library was produced with the immunoSEQ multiplex PCR assay. As stored in TCRdb, this immuneACCESS dataset retains in-frame rearrangements with V and J assigned. A fraction of the clones does not appear; measured against another copy, unresolved V genes explain less than half of the discrepancy, and the remainder lacks a known reason. This sample has roughly 40,000 clones in its table, and roughly four fifths of those were observed once. Jointly, the top ten make up 11% to 15% of the sample. The specimen sequenced was peripheral blood. All receptors come from a human donor in a cohort sampled during active COVID-19.

The CDR3 DNA reads as TGTGCCAGCAGCTTTCGGACAGAGACATTCTACAATGAGCAGTTCTTC. It encodes CASSFRTETFYNEQFF. This chain uses TRBV5-8 with TRBJ2-1; D possibly corresponds to TRBD1 (6 bases). Germline V gives CDR1 SGHTS, CDR2 YDEGEE. Trimming stripped 2 bases from V and 3 bases from J, with 15 bases between. There are 16 residues in the CDR3.

The J gene is TRBJ2-3, the V gene TRBV9; D remains ambiguous. The CDR3 has 15 residues. Germline assignment: CDR1 SGDLS and CDR2 YYNGEE. Trimming removed 1 base at V and 0 bases at J, with 9 bases between. The CDR3 reads CASSVMGLSTDTQYF. In DNA form, the CDR3 reads TGTGCCAGCAGCGTAATGGGCCTCAGCACAGATACGCAGTATTTT. Filled out from reference TRBV9 and TRBJ2-3, the complete variable domain reads DSGVTQTPKHLITATGQRVTLRCSPRSGDLSVYWYQQSLDQGLQFLIQYYNGEERAKGNILERFSAQQFPDLHSELNLSSLELGDSALYFCASSVMGLSTDTQYFGPGTRLTVL.

The chain couples TRBV3-1 (or the pseudogene TRBV3-2) to TRBJ2-3, with 15 bases aligning to TRBD2. There are 14 residues in the CDR3. Unmatched junction bases numbered 3, after V lost 5 bases and J lost 9 bases. The germline CDR1 and CDR2 sequences are LGHDT and YNNKEL (reference sequence). CDR3 in amino acids: CASSSGLAGGTQYF. In DNA, the CDR3 is TGTGCCAGCAGCAGTGGACTAGCGGGAGGGACGCAGTATTTT.

The chain is built from TRBV2 and TRBJ2-3, with TRBD1 as a possible D gene (6 bases). Germline V CDR1 and CDR2: SNHLY, FYNNEI. CDR3 length: 14 amino acids. Trimming pared 6 bases from V and 0 bases from J, leaving 10 bases between. The CDR3 protein is CASRLTGSTDTQYF. As DNA, the CDR3 is TGTGCCAGCAGACTGACAGGTAGCACAGATACGCAGTATTTT.

The rearrangement links TRBV11-3 to TRBJ2-1, with a possible D match to TRBD1 (6 bases). Germline-derived CDR1 and CDR2 are SGHNT and YENEEA. The V end was cut by 5 bases, the J end by 6 bases, with 14 bases between. The CDR3 spans 14 residues. The CDR3 region is CASSPRGLGNEQFF. CDR3 sequence (DNA): TGTGCCAGCAGCCCCAGGGGTCTTGGCAATGAGCAGTTCTTC. The full variable domain, completed using reference TRBV11-3 and TRBJ2-1, is EAGVVQSPRYKIIEKKQPVAFWCNPISGHNTLYWYLQNLGQGPELLIRYENEEAVDDSQLPKDRFSAERLKGVDSTLKIQPAELGDSAVYLCASSPRGLGNEQFFGPGTRLTVL.

This clone was counted a single time. The V gene is TRBV6-2 or TRBV6-3, the J gene TRBJ2-1; the match to TRBD1 covers 9 bases. J was trimmed by 10 bases and V by 5 bases; bases with no gene match: 6. CDR3 length: 13 amino acids. CDR1 and CDR2 (germline): MNHEY, SVGEGT. The CDR3 spells CASSGTGLSEQFF. The CDR3 coding sequence is TGTGCCAGCAGTGGGACAGGGTTGAGCGAGCAGTTCTTC.

This chain's CDR3 is CASSLEPAGSETQYF. The CDR3 DNA is TGTGCCAGCAGCTTAGAACCAGCGGGGAGTGAGACCCAGTACTTC. The chain combines TRBV11-2 with TRBJ2-5; 7 nucleotides align to TRBD2. This CDR3 comprises 15 residues. Unmatched junction bases numbered 6, after V lost 0 bases and J lost 5 bases. The V gene's germline CDR1 is SGHAT and CDR2 FQNNGV. The full variable domain, rest sourced from reference TRBV11-2 and TRBJ2-5, is EAGVAQSPRYKIIEKRQSVAFWCNPISGHATLYWYQQILGQGPKLLIQFQNNGVVDDSQLPKDRFSAERLKGVDSTLKIQPAKLEDSAVYLCASSLEPAGSETQYFGPGTRLLVL.

The CDR3 protein is CASSPSRDRGYEQYF. CDR3 in DNA: TGTGCCAGCAGCCCGTCCCGGGACAGGGGCTACGAGCAGTACTTC. The chain joins TRBV7-9 to TRBJ2-7, with 10 bases fitting TRBD1. In germline, CDR1 is SEHNR, CDR2 FQNEAQ (reference sequence). The CDR3 sequence is 15 residues long. The junction had 7 bases not matched to a gene; V was cut back by 5 bases and J by 3 bases.

This CDR3 is CASRGQGATNEKLFF. CDR3 nucleotide sequence: TGCGCCAGCAGAGGACAGGGGGCAACTAATGAAAAACTGTTTTTT. J is TRBJ1-4 and V is TRBV5-1, with 10 bases lining up with TRBD1. The J segment lost 0 bases and the V segment lost 5 bases, leaving 1 base of the junction unmatched. Germline V CDR1 and CDR2: SGHRS, YFSETQ. The length of the CDR3 is 15 residues.

The chain combines TRBV5-6 with TRBJ1-2, with TRBD1 identical over 9 bases. V gave up 6 bases and J gave up 0 bases; unmatched junction bases: 15. CDR3 length: 18 residues. The germline V gene has CDR1 SGHDT and CDR2 YYEEEE. The CDR3 DNA reads as TGTGCCAGCACCCGGGACAGGGCTGGGTCCCCCACTAACTATGGCTACACCTTC. Amino acid sequence: CASTRDRAGSPTNYGYTF.

The V and J genes are TRBV5-4 and TRBJ2-7; 7 nucleotides agree with TRBD2. The CDR3 is 15 residues long. V was clipped by 0 bases and J by 3 bases; unmatched bases: 6. The germline V gene encodes CDR1 SGHNT and CDR2 YYREEE (reference sequence). As DNA, the CDR3 is TGTGCCAGCAGCTTGGGAGGGACTACCTTCTACGAGCAGTACTTC. Amino acids: CASSLGGTTFYEQYF.

The chain carries TRBV7-8 and TRBJ1-2; 7 bases line up with TRBD1. V shed 3 bases, J shed 8 bases, and the junction held 3 bases outside the gene matches. The CDR3 is made up of 12 amino acids. From germline, CDR1 is SGHVS and CDR2 FQNEAQ. CDR3 DNA sequence: TGTGCCAGCAGCTTCGCAGGGGGGGGCTACACCTTC. Protein product: CASSFAGGGYTF.

This clone is a singleton in its sample. The rearrangement joins TRBV6-6 to TRBJ2-3, with no clear D. The V end lost 7 bases, the J end lost 4 bases, and 12 bases lay between the germline ends. The CDR3 spans 13 residues. Germline V gene data show CDR1 as MNHNY and CDR2 as SVGAGI (reference sequence). For the CDR3, the DNA is TGTGCCAGCACCGCCGGTGGTTCAGATACGCAGTATTTT. This sequence encodes CASTAGGSDTQYF.

This chain uses TRBV24-1 with TRBJ1-2; 10 nucleotides agree with TRBD1. The CDR3 sequence is 15 residues long. CDR1 KGHDR and CDR2 SFDVKD come from the germline V gene. V lost 3 bases, J lost 7 bases, and 7 bases stayed unmatched. The CDR3 spells CATSDPRQGAGGYTF. CDR3 in DNA: TGTGCCACCAGTGATCCTCGACAGGGGGCGGGTGGCTACACCTTC.

The V and J genes are TRBV7-8 and TRBJ1-2, with TRBD1 as a possible D gene (5 bases). Germline assignment: CDR1 SGHVS and CDR2 FQNEAQ. The CDR3 contains 12 residues. The germline V and J ends were trimmed by 6 bases and 4 bases, with 9 bases remaining between them. CDR3 nucleotides: TGTGCCAGCAGTTCGACAGCCTATGGCTACACCTTC. Translation gives CASSSTAYGYTF.

The rearrangement links TRBV4-1 to TRBJ2-1; 8 positions match TRBD2. The CDR3 is 16 amino acids. Per the germline V gene, CDR1 is MGHRA and CDR2 is YSYEKL. The trim removed 5 bases at V and 1 base at J, leaving 7 bases unmatched. CDR3 amino acids: CASSILAGWSYNEQFF. The CDR3 region has the DNA TGCGCCAGCAGCATCTTAGCGGGATGGTCCTACAATGAGCAGTTCTTC.

This chain joins TRBV5-1 and TRBJ2-7, with 7 bases lining up with TRBD2. V was pared by 1 base and J by 2 bases, with 6 bases of the junction left unmatched. The CDR3 extends over 15 amino acids. Germline V gene data show CDR1 as SGHRS and CDR2 as YFSETQ. The CDR3 nucleotides read TGCGCCAGCAGCTTGTTTCTAGCGGCTACCTACGAGCAGTACTTC. Encoded protein: CASSLFLAATYEQYF.